A selection of T cell receptor beta chains follows, all from one sample in a study of CD8 T cells in Susac syndrome. One entry per CDR3 protein, called by TCRdb with MiXCR from the immunoSEQ multiplex PCR reads. The table includes around 130,000 distinct CDR3 sequences, roughly 80% detected once. The sequenced material came from CD8+ T cells from PBMCs. The receptors here all came from a human donor with multiple sclerosis. CDR3s include the opening cysteine and the closing phenylalanine or tryptophan. The D gene is left open where the match is weak. Some rows have no size entry. The others give once, few or many, or a class for an expanded clone.

J gene	V gene	D gene	CDR3 length	clone size	CDR3 protein	CDR3 DNA
TRBJ2-1	TRBV29-1	.	11	.	CSALTMNEQFF	TGCAGCGCCCTGACTATGAATGAGCAGTTCTTC
TRBJ2-7	TRBV2	TRBD1	19	.	CASTFATSGGQVGRVEQYF	TGTGCCAGCACCTTCGCCACGTCCGGGGGACAGGTGGGGCGGGTCGAGCAGTACTTC
TRBJ1-1	TRBV7-9	.	15	.	CASSSRTERNTEAFF	TGTGCCAGCAGCTCCCGGACAGAGCGGAACACTGAAGCTTTCTTT
TRBJ2-1	TRBV4-3	.	16	.	CASSQVFSGIGYEQFF	TGCGCCAGCAGCCAAGTCTTCAGCGGCATAGGTTATGAGCAGTTCTTC
TRBJ2-3	TRBV20-1	.	17	.	CSARDREAVAPTDTQYF	TGCAGTGCTAGAGATCGGGAAGCGGTCGCGCCCACAGATACGCAGTATTTT
TRBJ2-1	TRBV16	.	15	.	CASSHYRHFWNEQFF	TGTGCCAGCAGCCATTACAGGCACTTCTGGAATGAGCAGTTCTTC
TRBJ2-3	TRBV9	TRBD2	17	.	CASSGHSGLAGADTQYF	TGTGCCAGCAGCGGACATTCGGGACTAGCGGGAGCAGATACGCAGTATTTT
TRBJ2-7	TRBV11-2	TRBD1	14	.	CASSFYRGPYEQYF	TGTGCCAGCAGCTTTTACAGGGGCCCCTACGAGCAGTACTTC
TRBJ2-1	TRBV11-2	.	13	.	CASRRLSVNEQFF	TGTGCCAGCAGACGGCTCTCGGTCAATGAGCAGTTCTTC
TRBJ1-4	TRBV24-1	.	13	.	CATSDFTEGKLFF	TGTGCCACCAGTGATTTCACCGAAGGAAAACTGTTTTTT
TRBJ1-4	TRBV6-5	.	16	.	CASSYSLAGPGEKLFF	TGTGCCAGCAGTTACTCTCTGGCAGGACCGGGGGAAAAACTGTTTTTT
TRBJ1-1	TRBV9	.	12	once	CASTTDGREAFF	TGTGCCAGCACCACGGACGGACGTGAAGCTTTCTTT
TRBJ1-1	TRBV11-2	.	11	.	CASSPLAEAFF	TGTGCCAGCAGCCCCCTGGCTGAAGCTTTCTTT
TRBJ1-4	TRBV23-1	.	17	.	CASSLCRGRRLMKNCFF	.
TRBJ2-3	TRBV11-2	.	15	.	CASSLKGPRTDTQYF	TGTGCCAGCAGCTTAAAGGGACCCCGCACAGATACGCAGTATTTT
TRBJ2-1	TRBV10-3	TRBD2	13	.	CAIMELADNEQFF	TGTGCCATCATGGAACTAGCGGACAATGAGCAGTTCTTC
TRBJ2-7	TRBV20-1	.	11	.	CSARLAYEQYF	TGCAGTGCTAGATTAGCCTACGAGCAGTACTTC
TRBJ1-1	TRBV7-2	.	12	.	CASRPRNTEAFF	TGTGCCAGCAGGCCAAGGAACACTGAAGCTTTCTTT
TRBJ1-1	TRBV4-1	.	15	.	CASSQSGQKNTEAFF	TGCGCCAGCAGCCAGTCTGGACAAAAGAACACTGAAGCTTTCTTT
TRBJ1-2	TRBV12-3/TRBV12-4	TRBD1	15	.	CASTPAGTANYGYTF	TGTGCCAGCACGCCAGCCGGGACAGCTAACTATGGCTACACCTTC
TRBJ1-2	TRBV7-9	.	13	.	CASSLAANYGYTF	TGTGCCAGCAGCTTGGCGGCTAACTATGGCTACACCTTC
TRBJ1-5	TRBV27	.	13	.	CASKLGIGQPQHF	TGTGCCAGCAAACTAGGGATTGGGCAGCCCCAGCATTTT
TRBJ2-1	TRBV19	TRBD2	15	.	CASISLAGDYNEQFF	TGTGCCAGTATCTCACTAGCGGGAGACTACAATGAGCAGTTCTTC
TRBJ2-2	TRBV24-1	.	15	few	CATSGGMENTGELFF	TGTGCCACCAGTGGAGGGATGGAAAACACCGGGGAGCTGTTTTTT
TRBJ1-1	TRBV2	.	13	.	CASRVAQGSEAFF	TGTGCCAGCAGGGTAGCCCAGGGTTCTGAAGCTTTCTTT
TRBJ2-2	TRBV2	.	16	once	CASTTPDYLNTGELFF	TGTGCCAGCACCACGCCAGATTACCTGAACACCGGGGAGCTGTTTTTT
TRBJ1-2	TRBV30	TRBD1	14	.	CALTGGRANYGYTF	TGTGCCCTGACAGGGGGTCGAGCTAACTATGGCTACACCTTC
TRBJ2-3	TRBV5-1	TRBD1	16	.	CASSVEMDRRTDTQYF	TGCGCCAGCAGCGTGGAGATGGACAGGCGCACAGATACGCAGTATTTT
TRBJ2-3	TRBV7-2	TRBD2	18	few	CASSSTIAGGPGTDTQYF	TGTGCCAGCAGCTCCACGATAGCGGGAGGGCCGGGCACAGATACGCAGTATTTT
TRBJ2-3	TRBV27	.	15	.	CASSRRLDLTDTQYF	TGTGCCAGCAGCCGGAGACTCGACCTCACAGATACGCAGTATTTT
TRBJ2-2	TRBV27	TRBD1	15	.	CASSLNRGNTGELFF	TGTGCCAGCAGTTTGAACAGGGGGAACACCGGGGAGCTGTTTTTT
TRBJ2-2	TRBV9	TRBD2	15	.	CASSGLGLAAGELFF	TGTGCCAGCAGCGGATTAGGACTAGCAGCCGGGGAGCTGTTTTTT
TRBJ1-1	TRBV27	.	14	.	CASRPGGKNTEAFF	TGTGCCAGCCGCCCTGGGGGAAAGAACACTGAAGCTTTCTTT
TRBJ2-7	TRBV15	.	12	few	CATSRGGTEQYF	TGTGCCACCAGCAGAGGTGGGACCGAGCAGTACTTC
TRBJ2-7	TRBV7-6	.	14	.	CASSLGTAPHEQYF	TGTGCCAGCAGCTTAGGGACCGCCCCCCACGAGCAGTACTTC
TRBJ1-1	TRBV19	.	13	few	CASSTDSETEAFF	TGTGCCAGTAGTACTGACAGTGAGACTGAAGCTTTCTTT
TRBJ2-2	TRBV20-1	.	14	.	CSATSSKNTGELFF	TGCAGTGCTACTAGCTCGAAAAACACCGGGGAGCTGTTTTTT
TRBJ2-7	TRBV19	TRBD2	16	.	CASSMASGGAIYEQYF	TGTGCCAGTAGTATGGCGAGCGGGGGGGCTATATACGAGCAGTACTTC
TRBJ1-1	TRBV27	.	14	few	CASSLLGGASEAFF	TGTGCCAGCAGTTTGCTTGGGGGGGCATCTGAAGCTTTCTTT
TRBJ2-7	TRBV30	.	12	.	CAWRDGLYEQYF	TGTGCCTGGCGGGACGGGCTCTACGAGCAGTACTTC
TRBJ1-1	TRBV6-1	.	13	few	CASSFNQENEAFF	TGTGCCAGCAGCTTCAATCAGGAGAATGAAGCTTTCTTT
TRBJ2-5	TRBV7-9	.	13	.	CASSHPGQETQYF	TGTGCCAGCAGCCACCCGGGTCAAGAGACCCAGTACTTC
TRBJ2-5	TRBV12-3/TRBV12-4	.	13	.	CASSFFVSETQYF	TGTGCCAGCAGTTTTTTCGTTAGCGAGACCCAGTACTTC
TRBJ2-3	TRBV11-2	.	15	.	CASSPVNVGTDTQYF	TGTGCCAGCAGCCCGGTCAATGTCGGCACAGATACGCAGTATTTT
TRBJ2-1	TRBV6-5	TRBD2	11	few	CASTTSGEQFF	TGTGCCAGCACAACTAGCGGAGAGCAGTTCTTC
TRBJ2-1	TRBV29-1	TRBD2	14	.	CSVEEPIRLAGQFF	TGCAGCGTTGAAGAGCCCATCCGATTAGCGGGGCAGTTCTTC
TRBJ2-3	TRBV10-3	.	15	.	CAISGLEGRTDTQYF	TGTGCCATCAGTGGGTTGGAGGGACGCACAGATACGCAGTATTTT